A selection of T cell receptor beta chains follows, all from one sample in a study of T cell responses to AZD1222 COVID-19 vaccine. Assay used: immunoSEQ multiplex PCR; TCRdb lists only in-frame clones, some missing. Here the sample spans 210,000 or so clones, approximately 94% being singletons. The specimen was peripheral blood, collected 28 days after the second dose of the MenACWY control vaccine. These receptors were taken from an adult who received the MenACWY meningococcal vaccine as a control. The CDR3 runs from the conserved cysteine through the conserved F or W. A D gene is named only where the DNA matches it firmly. A clone size is listed for some rows: how often the clone was seen (once, few, many), or a class if it is expanded.

d_gene | abundance | j_gene | v_gene | CDR3aa | CDR3nt
TRBD2 | NA | TRBJ2-1 | TRBV10-2 | CASLGGSSYNEQFF | TGCGCCAGCCTAGGCGGGAGCTCCTACAATGAGCAGTTCTTC
TRBD1 | NA | TRBJ1-3 | TRBV3-1/TRBV3-2 | CASSPGQGFGNTIYF | TGTGCCAGCAGCCCAGGACAGGGGTTTGGAAACACCATATATTTT
NA | NA | TRBJ2-3 | TRBV11-3 | CASSEGGGTDTQYF | TGTGCCAGCAGCGAAGGGGGGGGGACAGATACGCAGTATTTT
TRBD1 | NA | TRBJ1-4 | TRBV6-2/TRBV6-3 | CASSDRDRPEKLFF | TGTGCCAGCAGTGACCGGGACAGGCCTGAAAAACTGTTTTTT
TRBD2 | NA | TRBJ2-3 | TRBV5-1 | CASSLNAGGRADTQYF | TGCGCCAGCAGCTTGAATGCGGGAGGACGCGCAGATACGCAGTATTTT
TRBD1 | NA | TRBJ2-1 | TRBV19 | CASTRAGTGGNEQFF | TGTGCCAGTACCAGAGCGGGGACAGGGGGCAATGAGCAGTTCTTC
TRBD1 | once | TRBJ1-2 | TRBV7-2 | CASSEGQPRYGYTF | TGTGCCAGCAGCGAGGGACAGCCTCGTTATGGCTACACCTTC
TRBD1 | NA | TRBJ1-2 | TRBV30 | CAWGQGAGGYTF | TGTGCCTGGGGACAGGGGGCAGGTGGCTACACCTTC
TRBD1 | NA | TRBJ1-5 | TRBV27 | CASSLGQGLLNQPQHF | TGTGCCAGCAGTTTGGGACAGGGTCTCCTCAATCAGCCCCAGCATTTT
NA | NA | TRBJ1-4 | TRBV30 | CAWSAPGIRANEKLFF | TGTGCCTGGAGTGCGCCAGGCATCCGGGCAAATGAAAAACTGTTTTTT
TRBD1 | once | TRBJ1-2 | TRBV6-2/TRBV6-3 | CASSDLTGARYGYTF | TGTGCCAGCAGCGATCTGACAGGGGCTCGGTATGGCTACACCTTC
TRBD1 | once | TRBJ1-2 | TRBV19 | CASQDTGVDYGYTF | TGTGCCAGCCAAGACACAGGGGTGGACTATGGCTACACCTTC
TRBD1 | NA | TRBJ2-7 | TRBV6-1 | CASSEWETGVDYEQYF | TGTGCCAGCAGTGAATGGGAGACAGGGGTGGACTACGAGCAGTACTTC
NA | NA | TRBJ2-7 | TRBV12-3/TRBV12-4 | CASSFASTQYF | TGTGCCAGCAGTTTTGCGAGCACGCAGTACTTC
NA | NA | TRBJ2-3 | TRBV28 | CASKRQDTDTQYF | TGTGCCAGCAAAAGACAGGACACAGATACGCAGTATTTT
TRBD1 | NA | TRBJ1-1 | TRBV7-9 | CASSDGQGGRTEAFF | TGTGCCAGCAGCGATGGACAGGGTGGAAGAACTGAAGCTTTCTTT
NA | NA | TRBJ1-6 | TRBV2 | CASSGDWDSPLHF | TGTGCCAGCAGTGGGGATTGGGATTCACCCCTCCACTTT
NA | NA | TRBJ2-7 | TRBV12-3/TRBV12-4 | CASSHGYEQYF | TGTGCCAGCAGTCACGGGTACGAGCAGTACTTC
NA | NA | TRBJ2-7 | TRBV7-2 | CASSSTGPYEQYF | TGTGCCAGCAGCTCGACAGGTCCCTACGAGCAGTACTTC
TRBD2 | NA | TRBJ2-1 | TRBV7-3 | CASSLNAGLSGRKNEQFF | TGTGCCAGCAGCTTAAACGCAGGACTTAGCGGGAGGAAAAATGAGCAGTTCTTC
TRBD1 | NA | TRBJ1-2 | TRBV27 | CASSPQGQGGYTF | TGTGCCAGCAGTCCCCAAGGACAGGGAGGCTACACCTTC
NA | NA | TRBJ1-3 | TRBV28 | CASSFLVSGNTIYF | TGTGCCAGCAGTTTTTTGGTCTCTGGAAACACCATATATTTT
NA | NA | TRBJ1-1 | TRBV9 | CASSVQGNTEAFF | TGTGCCAGCAGCGTGCAGGGGAACACTGAAGCTTTCTTT
TRBD1 | once | TRBJ2-7 | TRBV7-9 | CASSLGPGGQGNYEQYF | TGTGCCAGCAGCTTAGGACCCGGGGGACAGGGGAACTACGAGCAGTACTTC
TRBD2 | NA | TRBJ2-1 | TRBV9 | CASSVWTSGGYNEQFF | TGTGCCAGCAGCGTTTGGACTAGCGGGGGGTACAATGAGCAGTTCTTC
NA | NA | TRBJ2-2 | TRBV18 | CASSPYVDRAAGELFF | TGTGCCAGCTCACCGTATGTGGACAGAGCTGCCGGGGAGCTGTTTTTT
NA | NA | TRBJ1-5 | TRBV6-5 | CASSGQSSGNQPQHF | TGTGCCAGCAGCGGACAGTCATCGGGCAATCAGCCCCAGCATTTT
NA | NA | TRBJ2-6 | TRBV6-5 | CASYKHSGANVLTF | TGTGCCAGCTACAAACACTCTGGGGCCAACGTCCTGACTTTC
NA | NA | TRBJ1-1 | TRBV4-3 | CASSQDRTVNTEAFF | TGCGCCAGCAGCCAAGATAGGACAGTGAACACTGAAGCTTTCTTT
TRBD1 | NA | TRBJ1-2 | TRBV7-9 | CASSGGQGSNYGYTF | TGTGCCAGCAGCGGGGGACAGGGTAGTAACTATGGCTACACCTTC
NA | NA | TRBJ1-2 | TRBV2 | CASKGGYTF | TGTGCCAGCAAAGGCGGCTACACCTTC
NA | NA | TRBJ2-1 | TRBV3-1/TRBV3-2 | CASSQDNGKEQFF | TGTGCCAGCAGCCAAGATAACGGGAAGGAGCAGTTCTTC
NA | once | TRBJ2-7 | TRBV11-1 | CASSLFDSPRYEQYF | TGTGCCAGCAGCTTGTTCGACTCCCCGCGATACGAGCAGTACTTC
TRBD2 | NA | TRBJ2-7 | TRBV19 | CASQSGTQTYEQYF | TGTGCCAGCCAGAGCGGGACCCAAACCTACGAGCAGTACTTC
NA | NA | TRBJ1-1 | TRBV7-2 | CASSSPGRAFF | TGTGCCAGCAGCTCGCCCGGGCGAGCTTTCTTT
TRBD2 | NA | TRBJ2-2 | TRBV11-3 | CASSPTSGMVGELFF | TGTGCCAGCAGCCCGACTAGCGGGATGGTCGGGGAGCTGTTTTTT
NA | NA | TRBJ1-4 | TRBV6-6 | CASSPTSNEIATNEKLFF | TGTGCCAGCAGTCCCACGAGTAATGAGATTGCAACTAATGAAAAACTGTTTTTT
NA | NA | TRBJ1-4 | TRBV7-8 | CASSLGPFATNEKLFF | TGTGCCAGCAGCCTAGGACCTTTTGCAACTAATGAAAAACTGTTTTTT
NA | NA | TRBJ2-1 | TRBV9 | CASSVSLENLGGNMGQFF | TGTGCCAGCAGCGTTTCTCTCGAGAACCTAGGGGGGAATATGGGGCAGTTCTTC
TRBD2 | NA | TRBJ2-5 | TRBV6-2/TRBV6-3 | CASSPSGTSVETQYF | TGTGCCAGCAGTCCCTCCGGGACTAGCGTAGAGACCCAGTACTTC
NA | NA | TRBJ2-7 | TRBV12-3/TRBV12-4 | CASSFSYEQYF | TGTGCCAGCAGTTTCTCCTACGAGCAGTACTTC
NA | NA | TRBJ2-7 | TRBV2 | CASSIGGTYEQYF | TGTGCCAGCAGCATTGGGGGGACCTACGAGCAGTACTTC
TRBD2 | NA | TRBJ2-3 | TRBV6-2/TRBV6-3 | CASSSPSGGATDTQYF | TGTGCCAGCAGCTCCCCTAGCGGGGGGGCAACAGATACGCAGTATTTT
NA | NA | TRBJ2-1 | TRBV12-5 | CASSPPGPWNEQFF | TGTGCTAGTTCCCCCCCGGGGCCTTGGAATGAGCAGTTCTTC
TRBD2 | NA | TRBJ2-1 | TRBV5-1 | CASKKGLADNEQFF | TGCGCCAGCAAGAAGGGACTAGCGGACAATGAGCAGTTCTTC
NA | NA | TRBJ2-7 | TRBV24-1 | CATSDLRAGDSYEQYF | TGTGCCACCAGTGATTTGCGGGCAGGAGACTCCTACGAGCAGTACTTC
NA | NA | TRBJ1-6 | TRBV6-4 | CASSDSGWEGESPLHF | TGTGCCAGCAGTGACTCAGGCTGGGAGGGTGAGTCACCCCTCCACTTT
NA | NA | TRBJ2-3 | TRBV19 | CASSTIVGGLPDTQYF | TGTGCCAGTAGTACCATTGTGGGGGGCCTCCCAGATACGCAGTATTTT
TRBD1 | NA | TRBJ2-3 | TRBV28 | CASSNPTTTGLGTDTQYF | TGTGCCAGCAGCAACCCCACGACGACAGGGCTAGGCACAGATACGCAGTATTTT
TRBD2 | NA | TRBJ2-5 | TRBV24-1 | CATSDGTSGGETQYF | TGTGCCACCAGTGATGGGACTAGCGGGGGAGAGACCCAGTACTTC
NA | once | TRBJ1-2 | TRBV2 | CASSDGPALENGYTF | TGTGCCAGCAGTGATGGTCCGGCCCTGGAAAATGGCTACACCTTC
TRBD2 | NA | TRBJ2-7 | TRBV14 | CASSGASGGLYEQYF | TGTGCCAGCAGCGGAGCTAGCGGGGGCTTATACGAGCAGTACTTC
NA | NA | TRBJ2-3 | TRBV4-2 | CASSNPGPDTDTQYF | TGTGCCAGCAGCAACCCAGGGCCTGACACAGATACGCAGTATTTT
TRBD2 | NA | TRBJ2-1 | TRBV11-2 | CASSLTVAGERNEQFF | TGTGCCAGCAGCTTAACGGTCGCGGGGGAGAGAAATGAGCAGTTCTTC
NA | NA | TRBJ2-7 | TRBV19 | CASSIGGLLSYEQYF | TGTGCCAGTAGTATCGGCGGACTACTCTCCTACGAGCAGTACTTC